What follows are 22 T cell receptor beta chains derived from one specimen sequenced in a study of blood T cell repertoires in COVID-19. The protocol was immunoSEQ multiplex PCR, while the TCRdb copy is restricted to in-frame clones and leaves out a portion. The repertoire holds about 310,000 clones, approximately 85% seen once, with roughly 2% in the top ten. The sequenced sample consisted of PBMCs or T cells enriched from blood (not recorded which). Source of these receptors: a man aged 25-45 years who had recovered from COVID-19.

This clone has more than one count but fewer than ten. The chain is built from TRBV5-4 and TRBJ2-3; the match to TRBD2 covers 12 bases. This CDR3 contains 15 residues. Germline lookup yields CDR1 SGHNT and CDR2 YYREEE (reference sequence). The ends lost 4 bases at V and 6 bases at J; junction bases unmatched: 6. CDR3 residues: CASSSRLAGVDTQYF. The CDR3 DNA reads as TGTGCCAGCAGCAGCAGACTAGCGGGGGTTGATACGCAGTATTTT.

V gene TRBV29-1 combines with J gene TRBJ2-5, with D maybe TRBD1 (6 bases). This CDR3 has 12 residues. CDR1 SQVTM and CDR2 ANQGSEA come from the germline V gene. Trimming removed 7 bases from V and 3 bases from J, with 12 bases in between. CDR3: CSGLRTEETQYF. DNA for the CDR3: TGCAGCGGACTCCGGACAGAAGAGACCCAGTACTTC.

The V gene is TRBV10-3, the J gene TRBJ2-7; 10 bases align to TRBD1. Germline V lookup: CDR1 ENHRY, CDR2 SYGVKD. The V segment lost 6 bases and the J segment 2 bases; nucleotides outside the gene matches: 10. This CDR3 spans 16 amino acids. Here the CDR3 DNA reads TGTGCCATCAGCCCGACCGGGACAGGGGTGACCTACGAGCAGTACTTC. It is translated as CAISPTGTGVTYEQYF.

The chain recombines TRBV5-1 with TRBJ1-5; maybe TRBD1 (6 bases). V gave up 4 bases and J gave up 5 bases, with 13 bases separating them. The germline CDR1 and CDR2 sequences are SGHRS and YFSETQ. The CDR3 extends over 14 amino acids. This CDR3 reads CASSPGDTDQPQHF. The CDR3 coding sequence is TGCGCCAGCAGCCCCGGGGACACTGATCAGCCCCAGCATTTT.

The J gene is TRBJ2-2, the V gene TRBV18; the match to TRBD2 covers 11 bases. The germline CDR1 and CDR2 sequences are KGHSH and LQKENI. The CDR3 runs 18 residues. Trimming at V came to 0 bases and at J to 5 bases, leaving 8 bases not matched to a gene. CDR3 region: CASSPPIGTSGPTGELFF. Written as DNA, the CDR3 is TGTGCCAGCTCACCACCGATTGGGACTAGCGGACCGACCGGGGAGCTGTTTTTT.

This chain joins TRBV4-1 and TRBJ1-3; 8 bases are shared with TRBD1. The J segment lost 7 bases and the V segment lost 0 bases, leaving 14 bases of the junction unmatched. CDR3 length equals 18 residues. CDR1 is MGHRA and CDR2 is YSYEKL in the germline V gene. The CDR3 reads CASSQEGPGQASRNTIYF. The CDR3 DNA follows: TGCGCCAGCAGCCAAGAAGGTCCGGGACAGGCCTCGCGGAACACCATATATTTT.

V usage is TRBV5-1 and J usage is TRBJ1-6; 7 nucleotides agree with TRBD1. The CDR3 contains 17 residues. Trimming cost V 4 bases and J 7 bases; bases outside gene matches: 14. Germline V gives CDR1 SGHRS, CDR2 YFSETQ. The CDR3 spells CASSLNRRDRDNSPLHF. CDR3 coding DNA: TGCGCCAGCAGCCTCAACCGACGAGACAGGGACAATTCACCCCTCCACTTT.

This chain links TRBV5-1 with TRBJ2-2, with 11 bases matching TRBD1. The germline V gene encodes CDR1 SGHRS and CDR2 YFSETQ. This CDR3 comprises 17 residues. Losses at the gene ends were 5 bases for V and 4 bases for J; bases not matched to a gene: 10. The CDR3 here is CASRNNPGTGGTGELFF. The CDR3 coding sequence is TGCGCCAGCAGGAACAATCCCGGGACAGGGGGCACCGGGGAGCTGTTTTTT.

This clone was seen just once. CDR3 sequence reads: CASSGGGANGELFF. The DNA of the CDR3 is TGTGCCAGCAGCGGTGGGGGGGCTAACGGGGAGCTGTTTTTT. The chain joins TRBV6-5 to TRBJ2-2; D possibly corresponds to TRBD2 (7 bases). CDR1 MNHEY and CDR2 SVGAGI come from the germline V gene. CDR3 length: 14 amino acids. V gave up 6 bases and J gave up 7 bases, with 15 bases separating them.

The rearrangement uses TRBV4-3 and TRBJ2-3, with D perhaps matching TRBD2 (5 bases). The germline V gene has CDR1 LGHNA and CDR2 YSLEER. Deletions cut 0 bases from V and 5 bases from J, with 6 bases between. The CDR3 runs 13 residues. The CDR3 spells CASSQDAGDTQYF. Here the CDR3 DNA reads TGCGCCAGCAGCCAAGATGCGGGAGATACGCAGTATTTT.

J is TRBJ2-3 and V is TRBV7-3; 7 bases match TRBD2. Losses at the gene ends were 0 bases for V and 1 base for J; bases not matched to a gene: 13. This CDR3 has 19 amino acids. Germline V CDR1 and CDR2: SGHTA, FQGTGA. This CDR3 is CASSLTAQRGIYRTDTQYF. The CDR3 region has the DNA TGTGCCAGCAGCTTAACGGCCCAGCGGGGAATCTATCGCACAGATACGCAGTATTTT.

The CDR3 DNA sequence: TGTGCCAGCGCCGGGACAGGGAGGGGGACCCAGTACTTC. It yields the protein CASAGTGRGTQYF. This chain uses TRBV7-2 with TRBJ2-5; TRBD1 matches 9 bases. Trimming at V came to 8 bases and at J to 7 bases, leaving 8 bases not matched to a gene. In germline, CDR1 is SGHTA, CDR2 FQGNSA. This CDR3 spans 13 amino acids.

The J gene is TRBJ2-5, the V gene TRBV7-3, with 8 nucleotides matching TRBD2. Trimming removed 6 bases from V and 4 bases from J; junction bases left unmatched: 7. This CDR3 region has 14 residues. Looked up from germline, CDR1 is SGHTA and CDR2 is FQGTGA. The CDR3 DNA follows: TGTGCCAGCAGTCCGGGGGGGCGCGGAGAGACCCAGTACTTC. This codes for CASSPGGRGETQYF. The complete variable domain, with remaining parts taken from reference TRBV7-3 and TRBJ2-5, reads GAGVSQTPSNKVTEKGKYVELRCDPISGHTALYWYRQSLGQGPEFLIYFQGTGAADDSGLPNDRFFAVRPEGSVSTLKIQRTERGDSAVYLCASSPGGRGETQYFGPGTRLLVL.

The J gene is TRBJ1-1, the V gene TRBV20-1, with D unresolved. This CDR3 is built from 13 residues. Trimming shortened V by 3 bases and J by 4 bases, and 12 bases separated the two germline ends. CDR1 DFQATT and CDR2 SNEGSKA come from the germline V gene (reference sequence). This chain's CDR3 is CSASRWETTEAFF. DNA of the CDR3: TGCAGTGCTAGTCGGTGGGAGACCACTGAAGCTTTCTTT.

The rearrangement joins TRBV19 to TRBJ2-7; 8 bases align to TRBD1. The CDR3 sequence is 14 residues long. Unmatched junction bases numbered 6, after V lost 5 bases and J lost 3 bases. Germline-derived CDR1 and CDR2 are LNHDA and SQIVND (reference sequence). The CDR3 protein is CASSLNGQGYEQYF. Written as DNA, the CDR3 is TGTGCCAGTAGTCTCAATGGACAGGGCTACGAGCAGTACTTC.

The chain carries TRBV10-3 and TRBJ2-1; TRBD2 is a possible D gene (5 bases). The CDR3 is 13 residues long. The germline V gene encodes CDR1 ENHRY and CDR2 SYGVKD. Trimming took off 11 bases at V and 3 bases at J, with 14 bases between the two ends. Here the CDR3 DNA reads TGTGCCTCCGGCGAGGGAGTCTACAATGAGCAGTTCTTC. This encodes CASGEGVYNEQFF.

This chain joins TRBV12-5 and TRBJ1-3, with TRBD1 as a possible D gene (6 bases). The germline V and J ends were trimmed by 6 bases and 1 base, with 10 bases remaining between them. The CDR3 runs to 14 residues. Germline CDR1 LGHNT, CDR2 FRNRAP. The CDR3 is CASGLGGSGNTIYF. The CDR3 bases are TGTGCTAGTGGGTTAGGGGGATCTGGAAACACCATATATTTT.

The chain recombines TRBV5-4 with TRBJ1-1, with 11 nucleotides matching TRBD1. There are 13 residues in the CDR3. V shed 9 bases, J shed 9 bases, and the junction held 10 bases outside the gene matches. CDR1 and CDR2 (germline): SGHNT, YYREEE (reference sequence). CDR3 region: CATNSGTGGQAFF. The CDR3, as DNA: TGTGCCACGAACTCCGGGACAGGGGGTCAAGCTTTCTTT.

The rearrangement links TRBV5-1 to TRBJ1-1; no clear D. The CDR3 is 12 residues long. Looked up from germline, CDR1 is SGHRS and CDR2 is YFSETQ. V shed 4 bases and J shed 9 bases, with 13 bases lying between them. CDR3 nucleotides: TGCGCCAGCAGCAGGGAGGGCAGCCAAGCTTTCTTT. Translating gives CASSREGSQAFF.

This clone was seen only a few times. The CDR3 sequence is CASSQGQGNAKNIQYF. The CDR3 coding sequence is TGTGCCAGCTCACAGGGACAGGGCAATGCCAAAAACATTCAGTACTTC. This chain joins TRBV18 and TRBJ2-4; 9 bases are a match to TRBD1. Looked up from germline, CDR1 is KGHSH and CDR2 is LQKENI. The V and J ends lost 4 bases and 1 base, in that order; junction bases with no gene match: 5. The CDR3 runs to 16 residues.

The J gene is TRBJ2-2, the V gene TRBV6-1; D not resolved. The V gene lost 2 bases and the J gene lost 1 base, with 5 bases spanning the gap. Germline V CDR1 and CDR2: MNHNS, SASEGT. The CDR3 runs to 14 residues. DNA for the CDR3: TGTGCCAGCAGTGAAAGAGGGAACACCGGGGAGCTGTTTTTT. Translated: CASSERGNTGELFF.

This clone was counted a few times. The chain carries TRBV30 and TRBJ2-5; a weak D match, TRBD2 (5 bases). CDR1 and CDR2 (germline): GTSNPN, SVGIG (reference sequence). The CDR3 length is 14 residues. V dropped 0 bases and J dropped 5 bases, with 13 bases sitting between them. The CDR3 sequence: CAWSVVGGWETQYF. DNA of the CDR3: TGTGCCTGGAGTGTGGTTGGCGGGTGGGAGACCCAGTACTTC.